This T cell receptor beta chain came from a study of T-cell memory formation after mild COVID-19. Overall study findings and caveats: Of the contracting clones, CD4+ ones lay mainly in CM and EM, and CD8+ ones in EMRA. Contracting clones from day 15 to 85 had balanced CD4/CD8; later expanders favoured CD4+.

This clonotype turned up a few times. Antigen specificity is unknown. Per the germline V gene, CDR1 is SGHTA and CDR2 is FQGNSA. Trimming left V 8 bases short and J 3 bases short, with 10 bases between. The CDR3 has 13 amino acids. TCRdb passed the 5' RACE reads through MiXCR, listing each CDR3 protein once. The sample yields roughly 300,000 distinct CDR3 sequences, around 8% seen once. Sequencing was performed on PBMCs or a T cell subset sorted from them (not recorded which). The genes are TRBV7-2 and TRBJ1-4; no reliable D call. This TCR was recovered from a man aged 18 to 29 who had mild COVID-19 (a few samples of this study predate the infection). Cell type and time point are not known. The CDR3 DNA is TGTGCCAGCGGCGCCAGCCCTAATGAAAAACTGTTTTTT. It codes for CASGASPNEKLFF.